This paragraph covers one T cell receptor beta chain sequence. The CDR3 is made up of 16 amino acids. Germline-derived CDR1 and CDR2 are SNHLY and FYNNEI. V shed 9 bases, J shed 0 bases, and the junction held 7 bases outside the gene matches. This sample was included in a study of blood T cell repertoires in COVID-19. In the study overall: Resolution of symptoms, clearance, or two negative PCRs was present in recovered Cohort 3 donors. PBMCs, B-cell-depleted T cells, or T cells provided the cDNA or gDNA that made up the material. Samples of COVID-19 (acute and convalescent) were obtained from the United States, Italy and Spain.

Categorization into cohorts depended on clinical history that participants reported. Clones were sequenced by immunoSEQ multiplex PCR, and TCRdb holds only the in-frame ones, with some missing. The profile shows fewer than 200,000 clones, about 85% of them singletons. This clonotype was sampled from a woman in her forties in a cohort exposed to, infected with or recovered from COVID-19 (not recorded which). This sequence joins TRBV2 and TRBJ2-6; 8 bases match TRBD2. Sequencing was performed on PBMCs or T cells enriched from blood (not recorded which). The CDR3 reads CASRLAWSSGANVLTF. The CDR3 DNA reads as TGTGCCAGTAGACTAGCGTGGTCCTCTGGGGCCAACGTCCTGACTTTC. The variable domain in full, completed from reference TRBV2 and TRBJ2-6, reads EPEVTQTPSHQVTQMGQEVILRCVPISNHLYFYWYRQILGQKVEFLVSFYNNEISEKSEIFDDQFSVERPDGSNFTLKIRSTKLEDSAMYFCASRLAWSSGANVLTFGAGSRLTVL.